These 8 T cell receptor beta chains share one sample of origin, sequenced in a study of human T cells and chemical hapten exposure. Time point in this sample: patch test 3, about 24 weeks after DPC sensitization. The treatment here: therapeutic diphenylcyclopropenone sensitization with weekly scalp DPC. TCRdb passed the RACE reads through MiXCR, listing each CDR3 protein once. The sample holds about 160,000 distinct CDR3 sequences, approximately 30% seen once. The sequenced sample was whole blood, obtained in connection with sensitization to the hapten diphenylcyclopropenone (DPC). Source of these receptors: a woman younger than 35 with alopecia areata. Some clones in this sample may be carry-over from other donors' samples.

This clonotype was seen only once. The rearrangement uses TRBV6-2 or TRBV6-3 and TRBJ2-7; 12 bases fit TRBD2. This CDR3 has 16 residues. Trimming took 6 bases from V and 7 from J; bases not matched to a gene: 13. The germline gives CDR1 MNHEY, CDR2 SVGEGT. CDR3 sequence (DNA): TGTGCCAGCAGCCTCCTAGTGACTAGCGGGAGAGGTGAGCAGTACTTC. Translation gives CASSLLVTSGRGEQYF.

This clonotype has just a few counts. The CDR3 loop is CASSRGTGGASYEQYF. CDR3 nucleotides: TGTGCCAGCAGCCGGGGGACAGGGGGCGCCTCCTACGAGCAGTACTTC. The genes are TRBV27 and TRBJ2-7, with 12 bases aligning to TRBD1. The CDR3 loop spans 16 amino acids. Trimming cost V 6 bases and J 0 bases; bases outside gene matches: 6. CDR1 MNHEY and CDR2 SMNVEV come from the germline V gene (reference sequence).

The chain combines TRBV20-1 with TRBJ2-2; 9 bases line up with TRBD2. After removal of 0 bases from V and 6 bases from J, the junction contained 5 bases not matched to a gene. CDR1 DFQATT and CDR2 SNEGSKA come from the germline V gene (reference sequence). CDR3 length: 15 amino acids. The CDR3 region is CSARDLASGAGELFF. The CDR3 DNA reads TGCAGTGCTAGAGATCTGGCTAGCGGGGCCGGGGAGCTGTTTTTT.

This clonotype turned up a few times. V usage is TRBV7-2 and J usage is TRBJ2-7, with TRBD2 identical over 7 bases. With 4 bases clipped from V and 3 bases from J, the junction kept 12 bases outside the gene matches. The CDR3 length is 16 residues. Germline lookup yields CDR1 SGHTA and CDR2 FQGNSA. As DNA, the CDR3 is TGTGCCAGCAGCTCCCCCCCGGGACTATCGGTCTACGAGCAGTACTTC. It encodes CASSSPPGLSVYEQYF.

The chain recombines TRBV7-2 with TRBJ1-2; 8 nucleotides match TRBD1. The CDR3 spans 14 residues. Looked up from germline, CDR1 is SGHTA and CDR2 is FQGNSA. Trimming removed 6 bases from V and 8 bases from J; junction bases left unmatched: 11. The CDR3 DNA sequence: TGTGCCAGCAGTTCCCTCTCAGGGGGCCCAGGCTACACCTTC. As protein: CASSSLSGGPGYTF.

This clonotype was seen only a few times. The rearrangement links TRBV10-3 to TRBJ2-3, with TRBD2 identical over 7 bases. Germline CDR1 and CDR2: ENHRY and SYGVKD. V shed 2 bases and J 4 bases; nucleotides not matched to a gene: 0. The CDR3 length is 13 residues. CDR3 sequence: CAISEGRADTQYF. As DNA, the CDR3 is TGTGCCATCAGTGAGGGGAGGGCAGATACGCAGTATTTT.

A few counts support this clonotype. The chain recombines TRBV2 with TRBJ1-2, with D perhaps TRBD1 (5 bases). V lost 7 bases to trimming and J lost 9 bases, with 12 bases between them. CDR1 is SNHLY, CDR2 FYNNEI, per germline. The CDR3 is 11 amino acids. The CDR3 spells CASTREFSYTF. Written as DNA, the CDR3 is TGTGCCAGCACCAGGGAATTTAGCTACACCTTC.

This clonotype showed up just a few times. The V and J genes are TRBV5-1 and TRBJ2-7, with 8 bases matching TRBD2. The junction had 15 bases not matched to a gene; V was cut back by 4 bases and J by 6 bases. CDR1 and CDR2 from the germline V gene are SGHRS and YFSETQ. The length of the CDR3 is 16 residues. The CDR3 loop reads CASSPQLGGESREQYF. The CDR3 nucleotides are TGCGCCAGCAGCCCCCAACTCGGGGGGGAGAGTCGCGAGCAGTACTTC.